This TCR beta chain was sequenced for a study of blood T cell repertoires in COVID-19. On the study more broadly: The analysed material was cDNA or gDNA that came from T cells, B-cell-depleted T cells, or PBMCs.

The Seattle patients joined while their infection was active and were tracked longitudinally afterward. Germline V gene data show CDR1 as SGHVS and CDR2 as FQNEAQ. The CDR3 contains 13 residues. Trimming removed 3 bases from V and 8 bases from J, with 11 bases in between. In the original analysis: For nucleated cells, counts were estimated from reference gene primer amplification. TCRdb's copy holds only in-frame clones and misses some; the assay was immunoSEQ multiplex PCR. The DNA was the basis for D and trimming; V, J and clone size are from that table. The sample carries approximately 250,000 clones, about 86% recorded once.

The J gene is TRBJ2-1, the V gene TRBV7-8; possibly TRBD2 for D (5 bases). The sample taken for sequencing was peripheral blood. The receptor was derived from a woman in her 70s with COVID-19, enrolled during active disease. As DNA, the CDR3 is TGTGCCAGCAGCTTTGGAAAGAGGGATGAGCAGTTCTTC. Amino acid sequence: CASSFGKRDEQFF.